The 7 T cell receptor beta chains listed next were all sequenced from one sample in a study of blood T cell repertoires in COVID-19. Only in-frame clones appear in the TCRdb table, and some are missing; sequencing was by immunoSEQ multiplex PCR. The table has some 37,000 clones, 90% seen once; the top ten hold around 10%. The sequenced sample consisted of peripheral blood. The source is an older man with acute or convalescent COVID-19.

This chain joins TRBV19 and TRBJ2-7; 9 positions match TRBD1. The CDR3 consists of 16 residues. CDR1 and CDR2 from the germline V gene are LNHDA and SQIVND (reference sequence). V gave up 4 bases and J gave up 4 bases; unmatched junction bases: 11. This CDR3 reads CASSTNINRGLYEQYF. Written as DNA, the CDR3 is TGTGCCAGTAGTACGAACATAAACAGGGGGCTGTACGAGCAGTACTTC.

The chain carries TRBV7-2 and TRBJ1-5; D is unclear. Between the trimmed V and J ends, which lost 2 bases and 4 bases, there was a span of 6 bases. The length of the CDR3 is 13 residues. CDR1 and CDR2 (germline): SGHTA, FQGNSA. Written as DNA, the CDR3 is TGTGCCAGCAGCTTAATACAGAATCAGCCCCAGCATTTT. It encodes CASSLIQNQPQHF.

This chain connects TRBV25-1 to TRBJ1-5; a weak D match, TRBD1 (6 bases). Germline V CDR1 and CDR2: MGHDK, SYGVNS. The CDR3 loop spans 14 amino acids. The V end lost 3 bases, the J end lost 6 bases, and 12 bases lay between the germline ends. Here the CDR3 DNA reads TGTGCCAGCAGTGATTCACAGGGAACTCAGCCCCAGCATTTT. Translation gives CASSDSQGTQPQHF.

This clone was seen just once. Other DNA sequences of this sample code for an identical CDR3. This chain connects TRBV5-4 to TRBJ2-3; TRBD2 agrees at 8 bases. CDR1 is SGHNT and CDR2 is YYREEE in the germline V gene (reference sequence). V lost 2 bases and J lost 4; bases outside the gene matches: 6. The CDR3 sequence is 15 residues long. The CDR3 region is CASSLTAGAADTQYF. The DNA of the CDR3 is TGTGCCAGCAGCTTAACAGCGGGAGCGGCAGATACGCAGTATTTT.

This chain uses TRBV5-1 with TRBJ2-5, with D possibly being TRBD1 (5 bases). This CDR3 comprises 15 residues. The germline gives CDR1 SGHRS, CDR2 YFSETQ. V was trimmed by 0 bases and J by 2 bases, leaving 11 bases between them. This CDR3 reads CASSLGRVGQETQYF. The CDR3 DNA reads TGCGCCAGCAGCTTGGGCAGGGTTGGACAAGAGACCCAGTACTTC.

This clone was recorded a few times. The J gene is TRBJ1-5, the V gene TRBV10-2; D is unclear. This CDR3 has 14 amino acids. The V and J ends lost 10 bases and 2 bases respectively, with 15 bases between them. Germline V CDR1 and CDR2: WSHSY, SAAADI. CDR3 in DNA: TGCGCCACATCTGACAACGGGGGCAATCAGCCCCAGCATTTT. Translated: CATSDNGGNQPQHF.

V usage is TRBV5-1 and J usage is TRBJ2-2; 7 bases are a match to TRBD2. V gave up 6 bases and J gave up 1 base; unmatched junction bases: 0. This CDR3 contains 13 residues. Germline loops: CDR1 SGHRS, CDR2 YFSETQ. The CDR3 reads CASTSGNTGELFF. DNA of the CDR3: TGCGCCAGCACTAGCGGGAACACCGGGGAGCTGTTTTTT.